Below, 27 T cell receptor beta chains from the same sample are listed, as sequenced in a study of cytomegalovirus exposure and HLA in healthy donors. The study ran its PCR with 60 Vbeta and 13 Jbeta primers. Profiled with immunoSEQ multiplex PCR; TCRdb holds only in-frame clones, not every one. The sample lists under 150,000 clones; 79% were seen once. The specimen was PBMCs. The receptors stem from a man aged 18 to 35 in good health and CMV-seronegative.

The chain links TRBV30 to TRBJ2-1, with 8 positions matching TRBD1. J was trimmed by 2 bases and V by 1 base; bases with no gene match: 7. This CDR3 contains 16 residues. Per the germline V gene, CDR1 is GTSNPN and CDR2 is SVGIG (reference sequence). The CDR3: CAWSALLQGAYNEQFF. In DNA, the CDR3 is TGTGCCTGGAGTGCCCTCCTACAGGGGGCCTACAATGAGCAGTTCTTC.

The V and J genes are TRBV27 and TRBJ1-2; no definite D call. The germline V gene encodes CDR1 MNHEY and CDR2 SMNVEV (reference sequence). This CDR3 comprises 16 residues. Deletions cut 5 bases from V and 8 bases from J, with 24 bases between. CDR3 coding DNA: TGTGCCAGCAGTCTATACCCGGGAGCCTTCCGGGTCGGCTACACCTTC. Its translation is CASSLYPGAFRVGYTF.

The chain uses TRBV7-9 and TRBJ1-4; tentatively, D is TRBD1 (6 bases). This CDR3 region has 15 residues. Looked up from germline, CDR1 is SEHNR and CDR2 is FQNEAQ (reference sequence). V was clipped by 6 bases and J by 0 bases, with 11 bases between them. The CDR3 DNA reads TGTGCCAGCAGTGGATCAGGGGCAACTAATGAAAAACTGTTTTTT. This codes for CASSGSGATNEKLFF.

In its sample, this clone was seen a few times. The chain recombines TRBV6-5 with TRBJ1-1; D is unresolved. Germline V gene sequence: CDR1 MNHEY, CDR2 SVGAGI. The V gene lost 5 bases and the J gene lost 2 bases, with 12 bases spanning the gap. This CDR3 is built from 14 residues. The CDR3 nucleotides read TGTGCCAGCAGTCAGCGGGGAGGCAACACTGAAGCTTTCTTT. Protein product: CASSQRGGNTEAFF.

This sequence joins TRBV7-2 and TRBJ2-7, with 7 bases aligning to TRBD1. Trimming removed 5 bases from V and 11 bases from J; junction bases left unmatched: 9. CDR1 is SGHTA and CDR2 is FQGNSA in the germline V gene. This CDR3 has 12 amino acids. CDR3 nucleotides: TGTGCCAGCAGCCGCGACAGGGTACGAGAGTACTTC. It translates to CASSRDRVREYF.

V is TRBV5-8 and J is TRBJ1-5; D unresolved. The germline V and J ends were trimmed by 2 bases and 2 bases, with 14 bases remaining between them. CDR3 length: 16 amino acids. CDR1 and CDR2 (germline): SGHTS, YDEGEE. This CDR3 reads CASSFATKYGNQPQHF. CDR3 bases: TGTGCCAGCAGCTTCGCGACAAAATACGGCAATCAGCCCCAGCATTTT.

CDR3 sequence reads: CASRTGGRTGELFF. CDR3 bases: TGTGCCAGCAGAACAGGGGGACGGACCGGGGAGCTGTTTTTT. The chain couples TRBV19 to TRBJ2-2, with 8 bases identical to TRBD1. The CDR3 covers 14 residues. CDR1 is LNHDA, CDR2 SQIVND, per germline (reference sequence). Unmatched junction bases numbered 8, after V lost 9 bases and J lost 5 bases.

This chain links TRBV6-5 with TRBJ1-1, with D possibly matching TRBD1 (6 bases). The germline CDR1 and CDR2 sequences are MNHEY and SVGAGI. The length of the CDR3 is 13 residues. Trimming shortened V by 1 base and J by 11 bases, and 14 bases separated the two germline ends. DNA of the CDR3: TGTGCCAGCAGTTACTTCCGCACAGGGAGCGCTTTCTTT. Protein sequence: CASSYFRTGSAFF.

Notes on this clone: One end of the junction fails to match germline, which may point to a read error. The V call is TRBV7-9, the J call TRBJ2-7; possible D gene TRBD1, 5 bases. The CDR3 is 15 amino acids. Germline loops: CDR1 SEHNR, CDR2 FQNEAQ (reference sequence). CDR3 amino acids: CSSSPRELVLYEQYF. In nucleotides, the CDR3 is TGTTCCAGCAGCCCCAGGGAATTGGTCCTCTACGAGCAGTACTTC.

V is TRBV6-5 and J is TRBJ1-3, with D perhaps TRBD1 (5 bases). This CDR3 region has 12 residues. Deletions cut 10 bases from V and 5 bases from J, with 12 bases between. From germline, CDR1 is MNHEY and CDR2 SVGAGI. The DNA for the CDR3 is TGTGCCACCCAGGGAGGTAGAAACACCATATATTTT. Amino acids: CATQGGRNTIYF.

This chain links TRBV5-1 with TRBJ1-1; 10 bases match TRBD1. The CDR3 loop spans 18 amino acids. Germline CDR1 and CDR2: SGHRS and YFSETQ. The J segment lost 0 bases and the V segment lost 0 bases, leaving 8 bases of the junction unmatched. The CDR3 spells CASSLVVLGQGLNTEAFF. In DNA form, the CDR3 reads TGCGCCAGCAGCTTGGTTGTTTTGGGACAGGGGTTGAACACTGAAGCTTTCTTT.

This chain links TRBV7-9 with TRBJ2-7; 8 bases align to TRBD1. Germline loops: CDR1 SEHNR, CDR2 FQNEAQ (reference sequence). With 2 bases clipped from V and 5 bases from J, the junction kept 5 bases outside the gene matches. This CDR3 contains 14 residues. The CDR3 loop is CASSLQGALNEQYF. The CDR3 DNA sequence: TGTGCCAGCAGCTTACAGGGGGCTCTGAACGAGCAGTACTTC.

The chain has TRBV5-6 and TRBJ1-4, with D possibly TRBD1 on 6 matching bases. Germline V lookup: CDR1 SGHDT, CDR2 YYEEEE. The germline V and J ends were trimmed by 4 bases and 8 bases, with 15 bases remaining between them. The CDR3 length is 14 residues. The CDR3 here is CASSLTGLREKLFF. In DNA form, the CDR3 reads TGTGCCAGCAGCCTAACAGGGTTACGAGAAAAACTGTTTTTT.

The CDR3 bases are TGTGCCAGCCAGGCCGGGGGACCCCTCCACTTT. It encodes CASQAGGPLHF. The V gene is TRBV9, the J gene TRBJ1-6; D is possibly TRBD1 (5 bases). CDR1 is SGDLS and CDR2 is YYNGEE in the germline V gene. Trimming took 7 bases from V and 12 from J, leaving 11 bases between them. The CDR3 consists of 11 residues.

The chain carries TRBV7-9 and TRBJ2-1; 8 bases match TRBD1. CDR1 and CDR2 from the germline V gene are SEHNR and FQNEAQ (reference sequence). The CDR3 length is 14 residues. The V and J ends lost 3 bases and 5 bases, in that order; junction bases with no gene match: 3. The CDR3 loop is CASSFYRGNNEQFF. The CDR3 DNA follows: TGTGCCAGCAGCTTCTACAGGGGGAACAATGAGCAGTTCTTC.

The chain recombines TRBV2 with TRBJ1-1; TRBD1 might be the D (5 bases). Per the germline V gene, CDR1 is SNHLY and CDR2 is FYNNEI. The CDR3 is made up of 13 amino acids. Trimming removed 8 bases at V and 3 bases at J, with 13 bases between. The CDR3 is CASPEGRDTEAFF. For the CDR3, the DNA is TGTGCCAGCCCTGAGGGGAGGGACACTGAAGCTTTCTTT.

In nucleotides, the CDR3 is TGTGCCAGCACCTCCCCGGGACAGTCAGTACTGGAGACCCAGTACTTC. Translated, it gives CASTSPGQSVLETQYF. The chain joins TRBV7-9 to TRBJ2-5, with TRBD1 matching over 7 bases. From germline, CDR1 is SEHNR and CDR2 FQNEAQ (reference sequence). The CDR3 extends over 16 amino acids. Trimming removed 7 bases from V and 5 bases from J; junction bases left unmatched: 16.

This sequence joins TRBV29-1 and TRBJ2-5, with 11 bases identical to TRBD2. CDR1 SQVTM and CDR2 ANQGSEA come from the germline V gene. Trimming cost V 1 base and J 4 bases; bases outside gene matches: 8. CDR3 length: 16 amino acids. In DNA form, the CDR3 reads TGCAGCGTTGAAGTACTAGCGGGGGAAATGCTAGAGACCCAGTACTTC. It encodes CSVEVLAGEMLETQYF.

A note on this clone: Other DNA sequences within the sample encode an identical CDR3. The V and J genes are TRBV6-1 and TRBJ1-2; 9 nucleotides line up with TRBD1. V lost 5 bases and J lost 2; bases outside the gene matches: 3. Germline CDR1 reads MNHNS; CDR2 reads SASEGT. This CDR3 has 14 residues. The DNA for the CDR3 is TGTGCCAGCAGTCCGGGACAGGGAAACTATGGCTACACCTTC. Encoded protein: CASSPGQGNYGYTF.

The chain uses TRBV6-5 and TRBJ2-1; no definite D call. The germline V gene has CDR1 MNHEY and CDR2 SVGAGI. Trimming removed 4 bases from V and 7 bases from J, with 8 bases in between. The CDR3 runs 12 residues. The CDR3 is CASSSSSNEQFF. Here the CDR3 DNA reads TGTGCCAGCAGTTCATCGAGTAATGAGCAGTTCTTC.

The chain joins TRBV7-9 to TRBJ1-2; 7 bases map to TRBD1. The germline gives CDR1 SEHNR, CDR2 FQNEAQ (reference sequence). The CDR3 covers 13 residues. The junction had 7 bases not matched to a gene; V was cut back by 5 bases and J by 7 bases. The CDR3: CASSPTGDGGYTF. The CDR3 DNA follows: TGTGCCAGCAGCCCAACAGGGGACGGTGGCTACACCTTC.

This clone was counted between two and nine times. The chain couples TRBV6-6 to TRBJ1-1; 8 bases line up with TRBD1. V was pared by 0 bases and J by 10 bases, with 4 bases of the junction left unmatched. The CDR3 covers 13 residues. From germline, CDR1 is MNHNY and CDR2 SVGAGI (reference sequence). The chain's CDR3 is CASSYSQGAGAFF. In DNA form, the CDR3 reads TGTGCCAGCAGTTACTCGCAGGGGGCAGGAGCTTTCTTT.

In its sample, this clone was seen a few times. V usage is TRBV6-1 and J usage is TRBJ1-6, with 7 bases lining up with TRBD1. The CDR3 extends over 13 amino acids. The V gene end was trimmed by 6 bases and the J gene end by 8 bases; junction bases not matched to a gene: 4. Germline CDR1 is MNHNS and CDR2 is SASEGT. CDR3 residues: CASRRQGDSPLHF. The CDR3 nucleotides are TGTGCCAGCAGAAGACAGGGAGATTCACCCCTCCACTTT.

With respect to this clone: The junction departs from the called germline gene at one end, perhaps through a read error. J is TRBJ2-3 and V is TRBV27, with a tentative D call TRBD2 (6 bases). The CDR3 consists of 14 residues. Germline V gene lookup returns CDR1 MNHEY and CDR2 SMNVEV (reference sequence). In DNA, the CDR3 is TGTGCCAGCAGTATATCTAGCGGCACAGATACGCAGTATTTT. This sequence encodes CASSISSGTDTQYF.

This clone appeared once. The rearrangement uses TRBV10-3 and TRBJ2-2; tentative D call: TRBD1 (6 bases). The CDR3 length is 16 residues. V lost 7 bases, J lost 2 bases, and 17 bases lay in between. Germline V gene data show CDR1 as ENHRY and CDR2 as SYGVKD. In DNA form, the CDR3 reads TGTGCCATCACTAGGGACAACCAAAGAAACACCGGGGAGCTGTTTTTT. This translates into CAITRDNQRNTGELFF.

The V call is TRBV6-6, the J call TRBJ1-1; 7 bases map to TRBD1. The J segment lost 8 bases and the V segment lost 5 bases, leaving 8 bases of the junction unmatched. The germline V gene has CDR1 MNHNY and CDR2 SVGAGI (reference sequence). CDR3 length: 13 residues. CDR3 nucleotide sequence: TGTGCCAGCAGTCCGCCCGGGACAGCCGAAGCTTTCTTT. Translation: CASSPPGTAEAFF.

The J gene is TRBJ1-1, the V gene TRBV6-1; maybe TRBD1 (5 bases). This CDR3 spans 15 amino acids. Germline V gene lookup returns CDR1 MNHNS and CDR2 SASEGT. Trimming shortened V by 2 bases and J by 5 bases, and 15 bases separated the two germline ends. This chain's CDR3 is CASSEFNRKGTEAFF. CDR3 DNA sequence: TGTGCCAGCAGTGAATTTAACAGGAAGGGGACTGAAGCTTTCTTT.